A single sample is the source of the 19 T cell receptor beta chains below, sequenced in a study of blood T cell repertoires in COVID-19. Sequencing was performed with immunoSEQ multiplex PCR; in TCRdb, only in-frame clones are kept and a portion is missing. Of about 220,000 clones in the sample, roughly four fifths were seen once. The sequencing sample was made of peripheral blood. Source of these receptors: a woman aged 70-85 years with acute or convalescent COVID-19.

This CDR3 reads CASSLIHSWEAKNIQYF. For the CDR3, the DNA is TGTGCCAGCAGTTTAATTCACTCCTGGGAGGCCAAAAACATTCAGTACTTC. The chain employs TRBV28 and TRBJ2-4, with a tentative D call TRBD2 (5 bases). Germline V lookup: CDR1 MDHEN, CDR2 SYDVKM. The CDR3 spans 17 residues. V was shortened by 2 bases and J by 1 base, with 15 bases between the two germline ends.

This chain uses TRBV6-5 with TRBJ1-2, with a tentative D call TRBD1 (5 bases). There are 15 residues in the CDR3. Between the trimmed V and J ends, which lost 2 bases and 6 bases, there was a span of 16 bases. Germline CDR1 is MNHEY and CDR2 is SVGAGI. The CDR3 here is CASSYIAGRAHGYTF. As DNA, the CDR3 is TGTGCCAGCAGTTACATAGCAGGGAGGGCCCATGGCTACACCTTC.

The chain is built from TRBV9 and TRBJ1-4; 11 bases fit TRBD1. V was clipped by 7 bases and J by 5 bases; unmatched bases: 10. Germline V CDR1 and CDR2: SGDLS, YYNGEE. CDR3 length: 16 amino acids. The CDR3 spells CASGQGASTANEKLFF. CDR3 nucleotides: TGTGCCAGCGGACAGGGGGCAAGTACCGCCAATGAAAAACTGTTTTTT.

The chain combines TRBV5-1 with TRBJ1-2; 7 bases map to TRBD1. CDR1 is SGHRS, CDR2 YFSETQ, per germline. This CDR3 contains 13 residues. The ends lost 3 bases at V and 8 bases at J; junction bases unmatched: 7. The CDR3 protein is CASSSGTAEGYTF. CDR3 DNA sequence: TGCGCCAGCAGCTCCGGGACAGCGGAGGGCTACACCTTC. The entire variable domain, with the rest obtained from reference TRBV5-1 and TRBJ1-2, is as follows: KAGVTQTPRYLIKTRGQQVTLSCSPISGHRSVSWYQQTPGQGLQFLFEYFSETQRNKGNFPGRFSGRQFSNSRSEMNVSTLELGDSALYLCASSSGTAEGYTFGSGTRLTVV.

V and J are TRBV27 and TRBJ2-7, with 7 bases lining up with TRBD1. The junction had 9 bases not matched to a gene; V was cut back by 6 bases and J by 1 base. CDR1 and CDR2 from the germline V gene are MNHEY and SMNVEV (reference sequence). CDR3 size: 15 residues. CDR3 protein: CASRPQGLISYEQYF. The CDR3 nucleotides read TGTGCCAGCAGACCACAGGGGTTAATATCCTACGAGCAGTACTTC.

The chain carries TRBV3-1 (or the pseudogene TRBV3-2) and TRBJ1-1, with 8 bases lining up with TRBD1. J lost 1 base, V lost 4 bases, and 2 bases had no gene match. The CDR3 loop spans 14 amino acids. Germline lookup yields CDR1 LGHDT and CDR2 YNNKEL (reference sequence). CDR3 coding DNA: TGTGCCAGCAGCCTTGGACAGGGGAACACTGAAGCTTTCTTT. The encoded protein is CASSLGQGNTEAFF.

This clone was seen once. The CDR3 spells CASSQDRRGGAFF. DNA of the CDR3: TGCGCCAGCAGCCAAGATAGGAGGGGGGGAGCTTTCTTT. The chain recombines TRBV4-3 with TRBJ1-1; a possible D gene is TRBD1 (6 bases). The germline V gene encodes CDR1 LGHNA and CDR2 YSLEER. The CDR3 runs to 13 residues. V was cut by 0 bases and J by 10 bases, with 12 bases left in between.

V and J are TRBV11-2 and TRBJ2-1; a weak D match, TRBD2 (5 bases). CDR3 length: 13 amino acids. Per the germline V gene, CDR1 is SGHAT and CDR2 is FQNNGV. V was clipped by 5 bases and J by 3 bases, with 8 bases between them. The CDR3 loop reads CASSPSRYNEQFF. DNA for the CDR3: TGTGCCAGCAGCCCTAGCCGCTACAATGAGCAGTTCTTC.

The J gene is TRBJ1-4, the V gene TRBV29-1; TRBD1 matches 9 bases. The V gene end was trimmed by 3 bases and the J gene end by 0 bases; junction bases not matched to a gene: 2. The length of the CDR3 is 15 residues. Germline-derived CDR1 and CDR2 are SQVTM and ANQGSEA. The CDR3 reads CSVEGQGSTNEKLFF. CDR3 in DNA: TGCAGCGTTGAGGGACAGGGATCAACTAATGAAAAACTGTTTTTT.

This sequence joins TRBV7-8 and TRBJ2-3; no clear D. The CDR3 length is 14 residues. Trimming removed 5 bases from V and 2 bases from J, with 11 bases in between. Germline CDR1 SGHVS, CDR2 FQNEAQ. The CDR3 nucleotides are TGTGCCAGCAGCCGCGGTTTAAACACAGATACGCAGTATTTT. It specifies CASSRGLNTDTQYF.

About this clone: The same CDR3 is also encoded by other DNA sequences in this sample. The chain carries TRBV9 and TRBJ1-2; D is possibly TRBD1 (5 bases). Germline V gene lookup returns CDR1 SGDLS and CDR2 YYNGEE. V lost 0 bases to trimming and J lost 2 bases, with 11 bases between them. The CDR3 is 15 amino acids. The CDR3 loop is CASSVETGGNYGYTF. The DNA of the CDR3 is TGTGCCAGCAGCGTAGAAACAGGAGGGAACTATGGCTACACCTTC.

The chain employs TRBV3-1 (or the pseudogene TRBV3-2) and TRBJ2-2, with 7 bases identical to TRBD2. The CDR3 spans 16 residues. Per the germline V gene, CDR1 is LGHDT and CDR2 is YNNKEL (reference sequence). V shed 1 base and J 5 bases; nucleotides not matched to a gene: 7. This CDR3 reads CASSQGTRGLTGELFF. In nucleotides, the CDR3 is TGTGCCAGCAGCCAAGGGACTAGGGGTCTTACCGGGGAGCTGTTTTTT.

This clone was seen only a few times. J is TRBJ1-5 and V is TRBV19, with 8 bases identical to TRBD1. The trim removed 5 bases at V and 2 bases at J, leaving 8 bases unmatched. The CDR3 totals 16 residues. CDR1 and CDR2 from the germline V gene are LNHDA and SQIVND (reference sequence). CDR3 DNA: TGTGCCAGTAGTCGCCCTACGACAGGGGGCAATCAGCCCCAGCATTTT. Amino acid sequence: CASSRPTTGGNQPQHF.

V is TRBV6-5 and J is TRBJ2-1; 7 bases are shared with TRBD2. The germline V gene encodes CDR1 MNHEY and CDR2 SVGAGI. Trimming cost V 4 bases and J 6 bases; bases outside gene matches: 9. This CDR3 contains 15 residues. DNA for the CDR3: TGTGCCAGCAGTTCCGGACTAGAGAGTCTCAATGAGCAGTTCTTC. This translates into CASSSGLESLNEQFF.

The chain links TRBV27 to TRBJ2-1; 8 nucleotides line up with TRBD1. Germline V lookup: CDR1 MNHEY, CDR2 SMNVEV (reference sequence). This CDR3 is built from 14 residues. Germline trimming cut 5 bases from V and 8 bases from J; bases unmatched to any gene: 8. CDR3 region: CASSLGQGLYEQFF. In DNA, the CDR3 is TGTGCCAGCAGTCTAGGACAGGGTTTGTATGAGCAGTTCTTC.

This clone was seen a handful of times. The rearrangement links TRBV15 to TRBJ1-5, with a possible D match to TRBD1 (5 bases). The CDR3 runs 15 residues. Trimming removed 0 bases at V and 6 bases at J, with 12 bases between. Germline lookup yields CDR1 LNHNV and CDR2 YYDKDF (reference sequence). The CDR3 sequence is CATSRDHQGGQPQHF. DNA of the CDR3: TGTGCCACCAGCAGAGACCACCAGGGAGGTCAGCCCCAGCATTTT.

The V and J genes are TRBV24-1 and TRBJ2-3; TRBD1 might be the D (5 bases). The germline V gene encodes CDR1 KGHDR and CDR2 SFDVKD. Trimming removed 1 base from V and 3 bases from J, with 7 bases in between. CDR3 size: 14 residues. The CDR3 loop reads CATSDFQGTDTQYF. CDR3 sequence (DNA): TGTGCCACCAGTGATTTCCAGGGAACAGATACGCAGTATTTT.

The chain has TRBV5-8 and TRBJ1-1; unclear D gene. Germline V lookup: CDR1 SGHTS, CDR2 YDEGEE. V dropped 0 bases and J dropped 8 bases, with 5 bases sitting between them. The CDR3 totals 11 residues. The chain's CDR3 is CASSLVSEAFF. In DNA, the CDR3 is TGTGCCAGCAGCTTGGTCTCGGAAGCTTTCTTT.

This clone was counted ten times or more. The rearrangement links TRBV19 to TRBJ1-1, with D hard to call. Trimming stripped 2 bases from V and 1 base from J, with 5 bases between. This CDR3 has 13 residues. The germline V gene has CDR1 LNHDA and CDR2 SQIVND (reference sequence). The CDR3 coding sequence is TGTGCCAGTAGTATATACGGGAACACTGAAGCTTTCTTT. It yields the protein CASSIYGNTEAFF.